Given below is one T cell receptor beta chain in context. What it recognizes is unknown. This sample's treatment: some 20 received Ad26.COV2.S at low or high dose, single or two shots; roughly five received placebo; per-sample allocation not given. Sample collection was performed on day 63 after the first vaccine or placebo injection. The data derive from a study of Ad26.COV2.S vaccination and SARS-CoV-2 variants. Study-level points and caveats: In TCR breadth and depth analyses, total T cell responses may have been underestimated.

Only in-frame clones appear in the TCRdb table, and some are missing; sequencing was by immunoSEQ multiplex PCR. The table records about 480,000 clones, around 88% of them present only once. The clonotype comes from a person between 18 and 60 years old who received the Ad26.COV2.S COVID-19 vaccine or a placebo. This specimen consisted of peripheral blood, obtained in a trial of Ad26.COV2.S vaccine versus placebo.

This CDR3 is CASSSTGLAYNEQFF. The CDR3 DNA sequence: TGTGCCAGCAGCTCGACGGGACTAGCATACAATGAGCAGTTCTTC. V is TRBV7-6 and J is TRBJ2-1, with 9 bases lining up with TRBD2. Germline loops: CDR1 SGHVS, CDR2 FNYEAQ. The CDR3 sequence is 15 residues long. V lost 4 bases to trimming and J lost 4 bases; unmatched junction nucleotides: 5.